This T cell receptor beta chain was obtained from a study of T cell changes during pregnancy in multiple sclerosis. Germline values: CDR1 MNHNY, CDR2 SVGAGI (reference sequence). V trimming: 5 bases; J trimming: 8 bases; junction bases outside the gene matches: 10. This CDR3 spans 14 amino acids. Only in-frame clones appear in the TCRdb table, and some are missing; sequencing was by immunoSEQ multiplex PCR. The table has tens of thousands of clones, about 91% seen once. The source material was peripheral blood, sampled before pregnancy. This sequence was found in a female donor with multiple sclerosis, enrolled in a pregnancy study. The V gene is TRBV6-6, the J gene TRBJ1-1; 8 bases map to TRBD1. The CDR3 region has the DNA TGTGCCAGCAGTACCGGGACACAGGGGGTAGAAGCTTTCTTT. This sequence encodes CASSTGTQGVEAFF.